This TCR beta chain is drawn from a study of T cell changes during pregnancy in multiple sclerosis. Produced via immunoSEQ multiplex PCR; TCRdb's table is partial and in-frame only. The table lists about 67,000 clones, roughly nine tenths of them singletons. Germline trimming cut 8 bases from V and 3 bases from J; bases unmatched to any gene: 8. This CDR3 is 15 amino acids long. CDR1 is LNHDA and CDR2 is SQIVND in the germline V gene (reference sequence). This specimen consisted of peripheral blood, obtained after pregnancy. This clonotype originated in a female donor with multiple sclerosis, enrolled in a pregnancy study. V gene TRBV19 combines with J gene TRBJ2-3; 10 bases agree with TRBD2. The CDR3 DNA reads TGTGCCAGTCGGACTAGCGGTCTTACGACAGATACGCAGTATTTT. Translating it yields CASRTSGLTTDTQYF.